This TCR beta chain is drawn from a study of early T cells in non-severe SARS-CoV-2 infection. Overall study: Sequenced material consisted of bulk RNA (from unsorted whole blood), and chains were unpaired.

This CDR3 has 14 amino acids. CDR1 and CDR2 from the germline V gene are MNHNS and SASEGT. The V gene lost 10 bases and the J gene lost 5 bases, with 21 bases spanning the gap. From the 5' RACE reads, TCRdb called clonotypes with MiXCR, one entry per CDR3 protein. The table shows about 49,000 distinct CDR3 sequences, with 12% occurring only once. The TCR comes from an adult who was a healthcare worker with PCR-confirmed SARS-CoV-2 infection or an uninfected control (not recorded which). The V call is TRBV6-1, the J call TRBJ2-7; tentatively, D is TRBD1 (5 bases). Sequenced material: whole blood. This chain's CDR3 is CANSWGGRNDEQYF. The CDR3 region has the DNA TGTGCCAATTCCTGGGGCGGCCGAAACGACGAGCAGTACTTC.